This TCR beta chain was captured in a study of tumor T cells in aggressive B-cell lymphoma. The method was immunoSEQ multiplex PCR; TCRdb's version includes in-frame clones alone and lacks a portion of them. The data hold about 1,700 clones, with 81% observed a single time. V shed 0 bases and J 4 bases; nucleotides not matched to a gene: 7. Germline lookup yields CDR1 SGHDT and CDR2 YYEEEE. The CDR3 sequence is 16 residues long. The source material was tumor tissue. This receptor was taken from an adult with diffuse large B cell lymphoma. The rearrangement uses TRBV5-6 and TRBJ2-5; 9 bases fit TRBD2. The CDR3 nucleotides read TGTGCCAGCAGCTTGGCGGCTAGCGGGAAACGAGAGACCCAGTACTTC. Translated, it gives CASSLAASGKRETQYF. Complete variable domain (other parts from reference TRBV5-6 and TRBJ2-5): DAGVTQSPTHLIKTRGQQVTLRCSPKSGHDTVSWYQQALGQGPQFIFQYYEEEERQRGNFPDRFSGHQFPNYSSELNVNALLLGDSALYLCASSLAASGKRETQYFGPGTRLLVL.